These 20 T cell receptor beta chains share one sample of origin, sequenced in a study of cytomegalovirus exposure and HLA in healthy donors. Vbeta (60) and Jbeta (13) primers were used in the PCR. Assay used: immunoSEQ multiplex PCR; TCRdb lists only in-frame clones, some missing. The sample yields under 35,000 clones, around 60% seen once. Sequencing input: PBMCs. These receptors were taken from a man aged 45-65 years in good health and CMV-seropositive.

The CDR3, as DNA: TGTGCCAGCAGCCAAGATGGGCCTAGCGGGAATGCAGATACGCAGTATTTT. Protein product: CASSQDGPSGNADTQYF. The rearrangement joins TRBV4-2 to TRBJ2-3, with 9 bases matching TRBD2. After removal of 0 bases from V and 4 bases from J, the junction contained 8 bases not matched to a gene. Germline values: CDR1 LGHNA, CDR2 YNFKEQ. The CDR3 runs to 17 residues.

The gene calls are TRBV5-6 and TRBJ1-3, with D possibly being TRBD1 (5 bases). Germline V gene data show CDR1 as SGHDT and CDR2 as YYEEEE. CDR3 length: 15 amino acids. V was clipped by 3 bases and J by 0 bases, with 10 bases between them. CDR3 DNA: TGTGCCAGCAGCTCTGACAGTTACTCTGGAAACACCATATATTTT. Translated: CASSSDSYSGNTIYF. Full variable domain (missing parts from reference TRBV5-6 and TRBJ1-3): DAGVTQSPTHLIKTRGQQVTLRCSPKSGHDTVSWYQQALGQGPQFIFQYYEEEERQRGNFPDRFSGHQFPNYSSELNVNALLLGDSALYLCASSSDSYSGNTIYFGEGSWLTVV.

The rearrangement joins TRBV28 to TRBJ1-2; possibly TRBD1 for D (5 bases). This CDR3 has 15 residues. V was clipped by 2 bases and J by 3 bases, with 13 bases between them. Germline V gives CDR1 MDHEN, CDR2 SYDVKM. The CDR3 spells CASSLALETDYGYTF. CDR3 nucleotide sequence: TGTGCCAGCAGTTTAGCTTTGGAGACAGACTATGGCTACACCTTC.

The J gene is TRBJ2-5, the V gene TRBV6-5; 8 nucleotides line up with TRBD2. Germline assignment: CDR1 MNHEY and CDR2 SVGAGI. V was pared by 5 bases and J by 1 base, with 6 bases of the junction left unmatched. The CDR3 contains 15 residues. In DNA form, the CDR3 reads TGTGCCAGCAGTCCCTCGGGAGGGTCCCAAGAGACCCAGTACTTC. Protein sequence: CASSPSGGSQETQYF.

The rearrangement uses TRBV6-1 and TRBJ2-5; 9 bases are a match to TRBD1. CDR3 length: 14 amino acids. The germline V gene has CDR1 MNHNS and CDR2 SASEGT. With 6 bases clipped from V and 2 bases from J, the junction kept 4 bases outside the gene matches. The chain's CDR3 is CASSGQGIQETQYF. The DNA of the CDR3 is TGTGCCAGCAGCGGACAGGGGATTCAAGAGACCCAGTACTTC.

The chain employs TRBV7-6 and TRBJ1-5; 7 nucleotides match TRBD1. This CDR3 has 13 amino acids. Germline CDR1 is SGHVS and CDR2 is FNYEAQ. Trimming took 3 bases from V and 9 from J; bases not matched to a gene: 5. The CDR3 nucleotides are TGTGCCAGCAGCTTGGACAGGACCACGCCCCAGCATTTT. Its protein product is CASSLDRTTPQHF.

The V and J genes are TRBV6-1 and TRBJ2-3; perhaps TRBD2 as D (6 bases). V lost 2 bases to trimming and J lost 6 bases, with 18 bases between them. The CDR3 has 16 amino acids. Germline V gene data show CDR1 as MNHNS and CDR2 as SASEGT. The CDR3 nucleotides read TGTGCCAGCAGTGAATGGGGCGGGGAGGCGCTGGATACGCAGTATTTT. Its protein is CASSEWGGEALDTQYF.

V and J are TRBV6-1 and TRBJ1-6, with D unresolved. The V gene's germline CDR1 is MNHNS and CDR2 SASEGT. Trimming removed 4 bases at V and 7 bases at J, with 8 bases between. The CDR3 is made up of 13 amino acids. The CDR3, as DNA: TGTGCCAGCAGTGCGGAGAGAAATTCACCCCTCCACTTT. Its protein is CASSAERNSPLHF.

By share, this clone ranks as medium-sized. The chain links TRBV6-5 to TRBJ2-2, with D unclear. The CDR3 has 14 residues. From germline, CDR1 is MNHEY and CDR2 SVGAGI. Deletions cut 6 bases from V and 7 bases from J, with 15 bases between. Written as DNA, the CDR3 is TGTGCCAGCAGCCCCCGGGTAGAGATCGGGGAGCTGTTTTTT. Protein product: CASSPRVEIGELFF.

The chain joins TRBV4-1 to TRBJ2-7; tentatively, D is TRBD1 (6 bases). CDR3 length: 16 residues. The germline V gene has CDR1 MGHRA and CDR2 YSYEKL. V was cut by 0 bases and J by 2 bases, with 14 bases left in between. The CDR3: CASSQEGTGTPYEQYF. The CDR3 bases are TGCGCCAGCAGCCAAGAGGGGACCGGGACACCCTACGAGCAGTACTTC.

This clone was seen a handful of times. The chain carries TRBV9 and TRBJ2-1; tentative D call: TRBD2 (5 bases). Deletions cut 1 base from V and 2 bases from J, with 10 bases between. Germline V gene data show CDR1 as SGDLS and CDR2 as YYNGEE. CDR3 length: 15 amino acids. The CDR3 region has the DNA TGTGCCAGCAGCGTATTGAGCGGCACCTACAATGAGCAGTTCTTC. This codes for CASSVLSGTYNEQFF.

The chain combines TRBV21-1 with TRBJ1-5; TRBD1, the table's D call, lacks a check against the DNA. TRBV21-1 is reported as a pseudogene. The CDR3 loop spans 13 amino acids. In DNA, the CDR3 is TGTGCCAGCAGCTTCTGCAGGGGTCAGCCCCAGCATTTT. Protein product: CASSFCRGQPQHF.

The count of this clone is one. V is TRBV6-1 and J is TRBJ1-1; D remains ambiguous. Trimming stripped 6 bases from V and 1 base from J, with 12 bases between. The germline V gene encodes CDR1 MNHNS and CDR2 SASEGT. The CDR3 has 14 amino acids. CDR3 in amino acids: CASSQLRANTEAFF. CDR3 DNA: TGTGCCAGCAGCCAATTGAGGGCGAACACTGAAGCTTTCTTT.

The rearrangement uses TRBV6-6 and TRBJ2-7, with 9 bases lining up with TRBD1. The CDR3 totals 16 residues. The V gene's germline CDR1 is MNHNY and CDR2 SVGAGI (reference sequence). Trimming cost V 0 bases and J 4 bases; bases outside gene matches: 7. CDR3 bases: TGTGCCAGCAGTTACTCCCGGGACAGGGAACCTTACGAGCAGTACTTC. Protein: CASSYSRDREPYEQYF.

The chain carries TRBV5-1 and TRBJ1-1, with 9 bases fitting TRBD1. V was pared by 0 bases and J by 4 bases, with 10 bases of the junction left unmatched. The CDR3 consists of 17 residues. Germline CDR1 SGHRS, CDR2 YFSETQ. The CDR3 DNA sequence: TGCGCCAGCAGCTTGGAGGTTACAGGGGGCTCGATCACTGAAGCTTTCTTT. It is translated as CASSLEVTGGSITEAFF.

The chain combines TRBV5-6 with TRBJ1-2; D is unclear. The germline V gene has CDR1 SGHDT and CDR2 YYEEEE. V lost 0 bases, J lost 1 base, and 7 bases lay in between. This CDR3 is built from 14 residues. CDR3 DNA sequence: TGTGCCAGCAGCTTGGTAGCTCTTAACTATGGCTACACCTTC. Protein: CASSLVALNYGYTF. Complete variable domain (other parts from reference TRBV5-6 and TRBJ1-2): DAGVTQSPTHLIKTRGQQVTLRCSPKSGHDTVSWYQQALGQGPQFIFQYYEEEERQRGNFPDRFSGHQFPNYSSELNVNALLLGDSALYLCASSLVALNYGYTFGSGTRLTVV.

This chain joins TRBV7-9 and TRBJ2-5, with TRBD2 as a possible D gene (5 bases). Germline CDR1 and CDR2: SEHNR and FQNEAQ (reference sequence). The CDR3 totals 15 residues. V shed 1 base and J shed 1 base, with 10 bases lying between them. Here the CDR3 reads CASSLGTGFQETQYF. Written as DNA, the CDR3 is TGTGCCAGCAGCTTAGGGACGGGATTCCAAGAGACCCAGTACTTC.

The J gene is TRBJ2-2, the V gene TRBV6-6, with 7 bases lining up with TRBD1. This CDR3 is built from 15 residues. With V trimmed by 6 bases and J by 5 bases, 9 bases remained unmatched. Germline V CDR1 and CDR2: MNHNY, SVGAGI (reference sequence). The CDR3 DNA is TGTGCCAGCAGGCCCCCGACAGGGCGGACCGGGGAGCTGTTTTTT. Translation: CASRPPTGRTGELFF.

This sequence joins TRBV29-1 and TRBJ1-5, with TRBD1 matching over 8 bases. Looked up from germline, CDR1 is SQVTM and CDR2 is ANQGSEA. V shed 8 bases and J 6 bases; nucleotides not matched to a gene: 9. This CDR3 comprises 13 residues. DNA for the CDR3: TGCAGCTCCCGACAGGGGAAGTCTCAGCCCCAGCATTTT. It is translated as CSSRQGKSQPQHF.

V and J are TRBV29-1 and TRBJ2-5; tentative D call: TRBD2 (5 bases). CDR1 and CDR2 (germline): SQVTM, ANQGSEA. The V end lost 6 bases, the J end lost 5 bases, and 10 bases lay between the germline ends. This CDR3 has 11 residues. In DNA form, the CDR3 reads TGCAGCGTCGGACTGGGGGAGACCCAGTACTTC. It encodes CSVGLGETQYF.